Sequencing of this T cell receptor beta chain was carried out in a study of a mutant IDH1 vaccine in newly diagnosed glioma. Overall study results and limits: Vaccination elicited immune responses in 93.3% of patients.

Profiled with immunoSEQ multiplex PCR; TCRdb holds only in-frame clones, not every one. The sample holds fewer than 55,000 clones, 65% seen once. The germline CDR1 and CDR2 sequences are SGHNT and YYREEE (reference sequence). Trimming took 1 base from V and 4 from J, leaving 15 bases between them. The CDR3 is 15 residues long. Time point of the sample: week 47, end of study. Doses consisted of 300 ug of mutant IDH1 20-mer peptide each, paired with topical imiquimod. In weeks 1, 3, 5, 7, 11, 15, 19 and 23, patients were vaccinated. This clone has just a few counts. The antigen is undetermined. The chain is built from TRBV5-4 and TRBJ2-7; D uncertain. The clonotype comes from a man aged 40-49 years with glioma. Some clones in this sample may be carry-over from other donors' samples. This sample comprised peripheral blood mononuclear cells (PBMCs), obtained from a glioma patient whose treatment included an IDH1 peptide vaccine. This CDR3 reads CASSLLGPARYEQYF. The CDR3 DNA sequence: TGTGCCAGCAGCTTGCTTGGGCCAGCCAGATACGAGCAGTACTTC.